This entry lists 21 T cell receptor beta chains sequenced from one sample in a study of blood T cell repertoires in COVID-19. This table comes from immunoSEQ multiplex PCR, and its TCRdb copy is limited to in-frame clones, with some not included. The table has more than 150,000 clones, around 89% seen once. Sequencing input: peripheral blood. All receptors derive from a woman in her 40s with acute or convalescent COVID-19.

The chain couples TRBV3-1 (or the pseudogene TRBV3-2) to TRBJ2-6; no clear D gene. The CDR3 has 14 amino acids. CDR1 and CDR2 from the germline V gene are LGHDT and YNNKEL (reference sequence). V was trimmed by 6 bases and J by 3 bases, leaving 9 bases between them. This CDR3 reads CASRPGFGANVLTF. CDR3 DNA sequence: TGTGCCAGCAGGCCAGGTTTTGGGGCCAACGTCCTGACTTTC.

CDR3 loop: CASSPVPGQGADNSPLHF. CDR3 bases: TGTGCCAGCAGCCCTGTCCCGGGACAGGGGGCAGATAATTCACCCCTCCACTTT. The V call is TRBV4-2, the J call TRBJ1-6; 12 bases line up with TRBD1. CDR1 is LGHNA, CDR2 YNFKEQ, per germline. There are 18 residues in the CDR3. The junction had 9 bases not matched to a gene; V was cut back by 4 bases and J by 5 bases.

The chain joins TRBV27 to TRBJ2-2, with 11 bases matching TRBD1. The germline V gene has CDR1 MNHEY and CDR2 SMNVEV (reference sequence). V was clipped by 4 bases and J by 5 bases; unmatched bases: 6. The CDR3 length is 16 residues. The CDR3, as DNA: TGTGCCAGCAGTTCGAGGACAGGGGGCGATACCGGGGAGCTGTTTTTT. Translation: CASSSRTGGDTGELFF.

This clone has just one count. V and J are TRBV20-1 and TRBJ2-1; D is undetermined. Germline assignment: CDR1 DFQATT and CDR2 SNEGSKA (reference sequence). V was cut by 6 bases and J by 5 bases, with 8 bases left in between. The CDR3 loop spans 11 amino acids. The CDR3 bases are TGCAGTGCCTCTAGAGACAATGAGCAGTTCTTC. This encodes CSASRDNEQFF.

This clone was seen a single time. The DNA of the CDR3 is TGTGCCAGTAACCCCTTCGGGAGTAAAGGGACCGGGGAGCTGTTTTTT. This translates into CASNPFGSKGTGELFF. This chain connects TRBV19 to TRBJ2-2, with D possibly matching TRBD2 (6 bases). CDR3 length: 16 amino acids. Trimming removed 7 bases at V and 5 bases at J, with 20 bases between. Germline lookup yields CDR1 LNHDA and CDR2 SQIVND (reference sequence).

This rearrangement joins TRBV6-5 to TRBJ1-6; maybe TRBD1 (5 bases). The CDR3 runs to 14 residues. From germline, CDR1 is MNHEY and CDR2 SVGAGI. V dropped 8 bases and J dropped 10 bases, with 18 bases sitting between them. CDR3 DNA sequence: TGTGCCAGCTCTGTTGGGAGGGGTGAGTCACCCCTCCACTTT. It encodes CASSVGRGESPLHF.

V gene TRBV24-1 combines with J gene TRBJ2-1; the D gene is possibly TRBD2 (5 bases). From germline, CDR1 is KGHDR and CDR2 SFDVKD. The length of the CDR3 is 16 residues. V was pared by 3 bases and J by 6 bases, with 17 bases between. The CDR3 coding sequence is TGTGCCACCAGTGATGGCGGGCCTCCATCAGGCAATGAGCAGTTCTTC. This encodes CATSDGGPPSGNEQFF.

The J gene is TRBJ2-7, the V gene TRBV5-1; no definite D call. V was trimmed by 0 bases and J by 3 bases, leaving 10 bases between them. Germline loops: CDR1 SGHRS, CDR2 YFSETQ. The CDR3 contains 14 residues. The CDR3 nucleotides read TGCGCCAGCAGCTTGGGTTTTAGTGTCTACGAGCAGTACTTC. This gives the protein CASSLGFSVYEQYF.

The chain uses TRBV6-5 and TRBJ1-1; 9 positions agree with TRBD1. CDR1 and CDR2 (germline): MNHEY, SVGAGI. The V segment lost 4 bases and the J segment 4 bases; nucleotides outside the gene matches: 4. This CDR3 contains 14 residues. The CDR3 DNA follows: TGTGCCAGCAGTTCCGTGACAGGGGGCACTGAAGCTTTCTTT. This translates into CASSSVTGGTEAFF.

The chain carries TRBV7-9 and TRBJ2-7; D might be TRBD1 (5 bases). V shed 1 base and J shed 3 bases, with 16 bases lying between them. This CDR3 region has 16 residues. Germline-derived CDR1 and CDR2 are SEHNR and FQNEAQ (reference sequence). In nucleotides, the CDR3 is TGTGCCAGCAGCTTAGATTTGACAGCCCATCTCTACGAGCAGTACTTC. This codes for CASSLDLTAHLYEQYF.

The chain combines TRBV30 with TRBJ1-2, with 8 bases fitting TRBD1. Germline CDR1 and CDR2: GTSNPN and SVGIG (reference sequence). CDR3 length equals 13 residues. J was trimmed by 7 bases and V by 3 bases; bases with no gene match: 7. The CDR3 DNA is TGTGCCTGGAGACTACAGGGGGTTGGTGGCTACACCTTC. Its protein is CAWRLQGVGGYTF.

The CDR3 loop is CATSDPGQTDIQYF. CDR3 DNA: TGTGCCACCAGTGACCCGGGACAGACGGACATTCAGTACTTC. The genes are TRBV24-1 and TRBJ2-4; TRBD1 agrees at 7 bases. V shed 4 bases and J 8 bases; nucleotides not matched to a gene: 7. The CDR3 extends over 14 amino acids. The germline CDR1 and CDR2 sequences are KGHDR and SFDVKD.

V usage is TRBV27 and J usage is TRBJ1-1; D call uncertain. CDR1 is MNHEY, CDR2 SMNVEV, per germline (reference sequence). This CDR3 is built from 13 residues. V lost 3 bases to trimming and J lost 5 bases, with 10 bases between them. The CDR3 DNA is TGTGCCAGCAGTTTTCAAGGGAGAACTGAAGCTTTCTTT. Translated, it gives CASSFQGRTEAFF.

There are a few counts of this clone. J is TRBJ1-5 and V is TRBV2, with 10 bases identical to TRBD1. V lost 4 bases, J lost 15 bases, and 6 bases stayed unmatched. Per germline, CDR1 SNHLY and CDR2 FYNNEI. CDR3 size: 12 residues. Written as DNA, the CDR3 is TGTGCCAGCAGTGTTGGGGACAGGGGAAGGCATTTT. Translating gives CASSVGDRGRHF.

This clone was counted a single time. The chain recombines TRBV6-6 with TRBJ1-4; D call uncertain. Trimming took off 5 bases at V and 3 bases at J, with 10 bases between the two ends. CDR3 length: 14 amino acids. Germline lookup yields CDR1 MNHNY and CDR2 SVGAGI (reference sequence). As DNA, the CDR3 is TGTGCCAGCAGTAATGTCCTTCCTAATGAAAAACTGTTTTTT. It translates to CASSNVLPNEKLFF.

This CDR3 is CASSEDTGGYGYTF. The DNA for the CDR3 is TGTGCCAGCAGCGAGGACACAGGGGGCTATGGCTACACCTTC. The chain has TRBV7-8 and TRBJ1-2; 8 bases align to TRBD1. The junction had 6 bases not matched to a gene; V was cut back by 5 bases and J by 4 bases. Germline CDR1 is SGHVS and CDR2 is FQNEAQ. CDR3 size: 14 residues. Filled out from reference TRBV7-8 and TRBJ1-2, the complete variable domain reads GAGVSQSPRYKVAKRGQDVALRCDPISGHVSLFWYQQALGQGPEFLTYFQNEAQLDKSGLPSDRFFAERPEGSVSTLKIQRTQQEDSAVYLCASSEDTGGYGYTFGSGTRLTVV.

The rearrangement uses TRBV19 and TRBJ2-3; 8 bases match TRBD2. Trimming took 6 bases from V and 1 from J; bases not matched to a gene: 0. This CDR3 region has 13 residues. CDR1 is LNHDA, CDR2 SQIVND, per germline (reference sequence). CDR3 DNA sequence: TGTGCCAGTAGCGGGAGGGGCACAGATACGCAGTATTTT. Translation gives CASSGRGTDTQYF.

The rearrangement links TRBV30 to TRBJ2-5; TRBD2 matches 13 bases. The germline gives CDR1 GTSNPN, CDR2 SVGIG (reference sequence). Losses at the gene ends were 1 base for V and 4 bases for J; bases not matched to a gene: 12. The CDR3 contains 18 residues. CDR3 nucleotide sequence: TGTGCCTGGAGTGCATCCCTACTAGCGGGAGGGTTGCGAGAGACCCAGTACTTC. This translates into CAWSASLLAGGLRETQYF.

This CDR3 is CASRPGDTTNEKLFF. CDR3 sequence (DNA): TGCGCCAGCAGGCCCGGGGATACAACTAATGAAAAACTGTTTTTT. The chain is built from TRBV5-1 and TRBJ1-4; D is unclear. With 5 bases removed from V and 0 bases from J, the gap between germline ends came to 11 bases. Per the germline V gene, CDR1 is SGHRS and CDR2 is YFSETQ. The CDR3 length is 15 residues. Supplemented by reference TRBV5-1 and TRBJ1-4, the full variable domain reads KAGVTQTPRYLIKTRGQQVTLSCSPISGHRSVSWYQQTPGQGLQFLFEYFSETQRNKGNFPGRFSGRQFSNSRSEMNVSTLELGDSALYLCASRPGDTTNEKLFFGSGTQLSVL.

This rearrangement joins TRBV14 to TRBJ2-5, with TRBD1 matching 10 bases. Unmatched junction bases numbered 7, after V lost 5 bases and J lost 7 bases. This CDR3 region has 14 residues. The germline gives CDR1 SGHDN, CDR2 FVKESK. CDR3 residues: CASSGSDRGATQYF. The CDR3 DNA reads TGTGCCAGCAGCGGATCGGACAGGGGGGCGACCCAGTACTTC.

The gene calls are TRBV2 and TRBJ1-4; D remains ambiguous. The germline V and J ends were trimmed by 7 bases and 8 bases, with 8 bases remaining between them. The CDR3 length is 11 residues. In germline, CDR1 is SNHLY, CDR2 FYNNEI. The CDR3 DNA reads TGTGCCAGCAACCCCCGGGAAAAACTGTTTTTT. This translates into CASNPREKLFF.